One and the same sample provided the 2 T cell receptor beta chains below, sequenced in a study of shared clonotypes between healthy human individuals. CD45RO-negative cells were positively selected for CCR7, leaving out terminally differentiated effector memory CD45RA+ cells. The method was immunoSEQ multiplex PCR; TCRdb's version includes in-frame clones alone and lacks a portion of them. The table has about 2 million clones, approximately 94% seen once; the top ten hold roughly 1%. Sequencing was done on a sample of naive CD8+ T cells sorted from blood. All receptors derive from a man younger than 35 in good health.

The rearrangement uses TRBV30 and TRBJ1-2, with 10 nucleotides matching TRBD1. Trimming at V came to 3 bases and at J to 6 bases, leaving 4 bases not matched to a gene. This CDR3 has 13 residues. The V gene's germline CDR1 is GTSNPN and CDR2 SVGIG (reference sequence). CDR3 bases: TGTGCCTGGAGGGGGGACAGGGGAGATGGCTACACCTTC. It codes for CAWRGDRGDGYTF.

The J gene is TRBJ2-7, the V gene TRBV4-3; D might be TRBD2 (5 bases). The V gene lost 4 bases and the J gene lost 3 bases, with 19 bases spanning the gap. CDR1 and CDR2 from the germline V gene are LGHNA and YSLEER. The CDR3 contains 16 residues. This CDR3 is CASSLHLSETFYEQYF. The CDR3 DNA follows: TGCGCCAGCAGCCTTCACCTTAGCGAGACCTTCTACGAGCAGTACTTC.